Presented here are 9 T cell receptor beta chains from one specimen sequenced in a study of technical replicates of blood from a handful of donors. Profiling relied on immunoSEQ multiplex PCR, and the TCRdb table lists in-frame clones only, not all of them. This sample has more than 65,000 clones, with nearly 97% found just once. Material for sequencing was T cells isolated from PBMCs. The receptors derive from a human donor in good health.

CDR3 sequence (DNA): TGTGCCAGCAGGAGGGACAGGGTAAACGAGCAGTACTTC. It yields the protein CASRRDRVNEQYF. J is TRBJ2-7 and V is TRBV6-5, with TRBD1 matching 9 bases. CDR1 is MNHEY, CDR2 SVGAGI, per germline. This CDR3 comprises 13 residues. V lost 6 bases and J lost 5; bases outside the gene matches: 5.

The chain combines TRBV7-9 with TRBJ1-5, with D maybe TRBD1 (5 bases). The V and J ends lost 2 bases and 7 bases respectively, with 9 bases between them. This CDR3 has 13 residues. Germline V gene data show CDR1 as SEHNR and CDR2 as FQNEAQ (reference sequence). DNA of the CDR3: TGTGCCAGCAGCTTAACGGGGGGACAGCCCCAGCATTTT. This encodes CASSLTGGQPQHF.

The chain couples TRBV5-1 to TRBJ2-5; TRBD2 agrees at 10 bases. CDR3 length: 17 residues. Per the germline V gene, CDR1 is SGHRS and CDR2 is YFSETQ. The ends lost 0 bases at V and 0 bases at J; junction bases unmatched: 5. DNA for the CDR3: TGCGCCAGCAGCTTGGGGACTAGCGGAGCTAACCAAGAGACCCAGTACTTC. Translated, it gives CASSLGTSGANQETQYF.

This sequence joins TRBV6-1 and TRBJ2-3, with TRBD1 as a possible D gene (5 bases). The V end was cut by 6 bases, the J end by 0 bases, with 10 bases between. The CDR3 runs 14 residues. The V gene's germline CDR1 is MNHNS and CDR2 SASEGT. The CDR3 DNA is TGTGCCAGCAGCCCCGGACATAGCACAGATACGCAGTATTTT. Protein: CASSPGHSTDTQYF.

This clone was observed a single time. The rearrangement links TRBV27 to TRBJ2-1; D is undetermined. The germline V gene has CDR1 MNHEY and CDR2 SMNVEV (reference sequence). This CDR3 has 12 residues. V gave up 2 bases and J gave up 7 bases, with 6 bases separating them. The CDR3 region is CASSLNGNEQFF. The CDR3 DNA reads TGTGCCAGCAGTTTAAACGGGAATGAGCAGTTCTTC.

The chain carries TRBV11-3 and TRBJ1-3; TRBD1 might be the D (5 bases). Trimming took 5 bases from V and 0 from J, leaving 8 bases between them. CDR3 length: 14 amino acids. Germline CDR1 and CDR2: SGHNT and YENEEA. The CDR3: CASSGQSSGNTIYF. CDR3 DNA sequence: TGTGCCAGCAGCGGACAATCCTCTGGAAACACCATATATTTT.

The chain joins TRBV19 to TRBJ2-3; TRBD2 agrees at 7 bases. With 3 bases clipped from V and 1 base from J, the junction kept 7 bases outside the gene matches. Germline CDR1 and CDR2: LNHDA and SQIVND (reference sequence). This CDR3 is built from 16 residues. The CDR3 here is CASSIQTSRGTDTQYF. The DNA for the CDR3 is TGTGCCAGTAGTATTCAGACTAGCAGGGGCACAGATACGCAGTATTTT.

The V and J genes are TRBV2 and TRBJ1-4; D not resolved. This CDR3 is 14 amino acids long. V gave up 6 bases and J gave up 3 bases, with 11 bases separating them. In germline, CDR1 is SNHLY, CDR2 FYNNEI. The CDR3 here is CASRAEVANEKLFF. The CDR3 DNA sequence: TGTGCCAGCAGGGCCGAAGTGGCTAATGAAAAACTGTTTTTT.

This clone was found once. The V gene is TRBV2, the J gene TRBJ1-1; D ambiguous. V was clipped by 9 bases and J by 0 bases, with 11 bases between them. The CDR3 has 13 amino acids. CDR1 and CDR2 from the germline V gene are SNHLY and FYNNEI. In DNA form, the CDR3 reads TGTGCCAGTTTGGAGGAGGTGAACACTGAAGCTTTCTTT. Translated: CASLEEVNTEAFF.